Below, 28 T cell receptor beta chains from the same sample are listed, as sequenced in a study of cytomegalovirus exposure and HLA in healthy donors. The study ran its PCR with 60 Vbeta and 13 Jbeta primers. Using immunoSEQ multiplex PCR, the repertoire was profiled, and TCRdb retains in-frame clones only, with some absent. The repertoire holds about 150,000 clones, with approximately 84% as singletons. The sample comprised PBMCs. These receptors were taken from a girl aged 5-17 years in good health and CMV-seropositive.

The CDR3 coding sequence is TGCGCCAGCAGCTTGGAAACAGGGGTTGGCTACACCTTC. This codes for CASSLETGVGYTF. The V call is TRBV5-1, the J call TRBJ1-2, with 7 bases matching TRBD1. CDR3 size: 13 residues. The J segment lost 7 bases and the V segment lost 0 bases, leaving 3 bases of the junction unmatched. Germline V lookup: CDR1 SGHRS, CDR2 YFSETQ.

This chain uses TRBV18 with TRBJ1-2; 8 bases are shared with TRBD1. Germline lookup yields CDR1 KGHSH and CDR2 LQKENI. With 2 bases clipped from V and 7 bases from J, the junction kept 0 bases outside the gene matches. CDR3 length: 12 residues. The DNA of the CDR3 is TGTGCCAGCTCACCAACAGGGGGTGGCTACACCTTC. It specifies CASSPTGGGYTF.

The chain is built from TRBV6-6 and TRBJ1-2, with D possibly matching TRBD1 (6 bases). V dropped 2 bases and J dropped 4 bases, with 14 bases sitting between them. This CDR3 spans 15 amino acids. Looked up from germline, CDR1 is MNHNY and CDR2 is SVGAGI (reference sequence). CDR3: CASSYARGMGYGYTF. CDR3 nucleotides: TGTGCCAGCAGTTACGCCAGGGGCATGGGCTATGGCTACACCTTC.

V gene TRBV4-1 combines with J gene TRBJ2-7, with D possibly TRBD1 on 5 matching bases. Deletions cut 4 bases from V and 0 bases from J, with 19 bases between. Germline V gene lookup returns CDR1 MGHRA and CDR2 YSYEKL. The CDR3 length is 17 residues. The CDR3 bases are TGCGCCAGCAGCCCCGTGGGCTTAGGGGAATACTCCTACGAGCAGTACTTC. Encoded protein: CASSPVGLGEYSYEQYF.

The chain recombines TRBV11-3 with TRBJ2-7; the match to TRBD1 covers 9 bases. In germline, CDR1 is SGHNT, CDR2 YENEEA. This CDR3 comprises 12 residues. Germline trimming cut 8 bases from V and 5 bases from J; bases unmatched to any gene: 4. The CDR3 is CASGQGKNEQYF. CDR3 coding DNA: TGTGCCAGCGGACAGGGGAAAAACGAGCAGTACTTC.

The rearrangement joins TRBV11-2 to TRBJ2-2; 9 bases agree with TRBD2. Germline V gene lookup returns CDR1 SGHAT and CDR2 FQNNGV. The CDR3 has 15 amino acids. Trimming at V came to 2 bases and at J to 6 bases, leaving 4 bases not matched to a gene. Here the CDR3 reads CASSLRSGGPGELFF. The CDR3 DNA reads as TGTGCCAGCAGCTTAAGGAGCGGGGGGCCCGGGGAGCTGTTTTTT.

The chain combines TRBV5-1 with TRBJ1-1; 7 bases map to TRBD1. The ends lost 7 bases at V and 1 base at J; junction bases unmatched: 7. Germline V gene sequence: CDR1 SGHRS, CDR2 YFSETQ. This CDR3 region has 14 residues. The CDR3 nucleotides are TGCGCCAGCCGCCCAGGGGGGACGAACACTGAAGCTTTCTTT. It codes for CASRPGGTNTEAFF.

The chain employs TRBV13 and TRBJ2-2; 7 bases are a match to TRBD1. Germline V gene lookup returns CDR1 PRHDT and CDR2 FYEKMQ (reference sequence). V lost 4 bases and J lost 0; bases outside the gene matches: 11. There are 18 residues in the CDR3. CDR3 sequence: CASSSWEWGQPNTGELFF. For the CDR3, the DNA is TGTGCCAGCAGCTCCTGGGAGTGGGGACAGCCGAACACCGGGGAGCTGTTTTTT.

The rearrangement uses TRBV5-1 and TRBJ2-7, with 12 positions matching TRBD1. The V gene's germline CDR1 is SGHRS and CDR2 YFSETQ. The CDR3 is 16 residues long. The J segment lost 7 bases and the V segment lost 1 base, leaving 9 bases of the junction unmatched. CDR3 protein: CASSLPGQGALGEQYF. CDR3 DNA: TGCGCCAGCAGCTTGCCGGGACAGGGGGCTTTGGGGGAGCAGTACTTC.

V is TRBV7-9 and J is TRBJ1-1, with 11 nucleotides matching TRBD1. The J segment lost 7 bases and the V segment lost 4 bases, leaving 5 bases of the junction unmatched. Germline V gene lookup returns CDR1 SEHNR and CDR2 FQNEAQ (reference sequence). This CDR3 has 14 residues. The CDR3 DNA sequence: TGTGCCAGCAGCTGGGGACAGGGGGTAATTGAAGCTTTCTTT. This translates into CASSWGQGVIEAFF.

V is TRBV5-1 and J is TRBJ1-2, with 7 bases that match TRBD1. Germline CDR1 reads SGHRS; CDR2 reads YFSETQ. CDR3 length equals 15 residues. Trimming cost V 2 bases and J 4 bases; bases outside gene matches: 8. CDR3: CASSFLGTETYGYTF. The CDR3 nucleotides read TGCGCCAGCAGCTTCCTTGGGACAGAGACCTATGGCTACACCTTC.

This clone was detected only a few times. V and J are TRBV18 and TRBJ1-6; 8 bases are a match to TRBD1. The CDR3 has 15 amino acids. The junction had 7 bases not matched to a gene; V was cut back by 2 bases and J by 10 bases. CDR1 KGHSH and CDR2 LQKENI come from the germline V gene. The CDR3 loop is CASSPGQGRGSPLHF. The CDR3 region has the DNA TGTGCCAGCTCACCAGGACAGGGTAGAGGGTCACCCCTCCACTTT.

The chain combines TRBV7-6 with TRBJ2-1, with a tentative D call TRBD2 (6 bases). CDR3 length equals 15 residues. Germline CDR1 SGHVS, CDR2 FNYEAQ. V lost 2 bases, J lost 9 bases, and 17 bases lay in between. CDR3 residues: CASSLRTLHGGEQFF. The DNA of the CDR3 is TGTGCCAGCAGCTTAAGGACTCTCCACGGGGGTGAGCAGTTCTTC.

The chain combines TRBV5-4 with TRBJ1-2; no firm D call. CDR3 length: 13 residues. Trimming removed 2 bases at V and 7 bases at J, with 12 bases between. In germline, CDR1 is SGHNT, CDR2 YYREEE (reference sequence). The CDR3: CASSFSQYIGYTF. CDR3 nucleotides: TGTGCCAGCAGCTTCAGTCAGTATATTGGCTACACCTTC.

In nucleotides, the CDR3 is TGCGCCAGCAGCTTGGCAGCGGGGTTGGCTGAAGCTTTCTTT. It translates to CASSLAAGLAEAFF. The chain couples TRBV5-1 to TRBJ1-1; D uncertain. This CDR3 contains 14 residues. Germline V gives CDR1 SGHRS, CDR2 YFSETQ. Trimming removed 0 bases at V and 6 bases at J, with 12 bases between.

The rearrangement joins TRBV7-6 to TRBJ1-6, with D tentatively TRBD1 (5 bases). Trimming stripped 4 bases from V and 9 bases from J, with 13 bases between. Per the germline V gene, CDR1 is SGHVS and CDR2 is FNYEAQ. The CDR3 extends over 14 amino acids. The CDR3: CASSSTGGGSPLHF. DNA of the CDR3: TGTGCCAGCAGCTCCACCGGGGGGGGTTCACCCCTCCACTTT.

The chain links TRBV28 to TRBJ1-1; a possible D gene is TRBD1 (5 bases). CDR3 length: 15 residues. In germline, CDR1 is MDHEN, CDR2 SYDVKM. Trimming removed 5 bases from V and 5 bases from J, with 18 bases in between. The CDR3 sequence: CASSPGTSGGTEAFF. DNA for the CDR3: TGTGCCAGCAGTCCAGGGACCTCGGGGGGAACTGAAGCTTTCTTT.

The rearrangement links TRBV5-1 to TRBJ1-4, with 7 bases lining up with TRBD1. V shed 0 bases and J 8 bases; nucleotides not matched to a gene: 4. CDR1 and CDR2 from the germline V gene are SGHRS and YFSETQ. There are 14 residues in the CDR3. The CDR3 reads CASSLEGGAEKLFF. In nucleotides, the CDR3 is TGCGCCAGCAGCTTGGAAGGGGGCGCCGAAAAACTGTTTTTT. The whole variable domain, remainder taken from reference TRBV5-1 and TRBJ1-4, is KAGVTQTPRYLIKTRGQQVTLSCSPISGHRSVSWYQQTPGQGLQFLFEYFSETQRNKGNFPGRFSGRQFSNSRSEMNVSTLELGDSALYLCASSLEGGAEKLFFGSGTQLSVL.

The chain couples TRBV27 to TRBJ2-7, with D perhaps TRBD1 (6 bases). The germline gives CDR1 MNHEY, CDR2 SMNVEV (reference sequence). The CDR3 is made up of 13 amino acids. V was shortened by 5 bases and J by 13 bases, with 21 bases between the two germline ends. CDR3 DNA: TGTGCCAGCAGTCCGTTCGGGACAAGGGCTTCTTACTTC. It translates to CASSPFGTRASYF.

The V call is TRBV2, the J call TRBJ1-1, with a possible D match to TRBD1 (5 bases). In germline, CDR1 is SNHLY, CDR2 FYNNEI. V lost 8 bases to trimming and J lost 5 bases, with 18 bases between them. This CDR3 contains 14 residues. CDR3 coding DNA: TGTGCCAGCGAAATGGAAGGGGATGCGACTGAAGCTTTCTTT. This gives the protein CASEMEGDATEAFF.

The chain links TRBV5-5 to TRBJ2-7; the D gene is possibly TRBD2 (7 bases). The germline gives CDR1 SGHKS, CDR2 YYEKEE (reference sequence). There are 16 residues in the CDR3. V was shortened by 0 bases and J by 2 bases, with 15 bases between the two germline ends. The CDR3 here is CASSLAGGSPTYEQYF. DNA of the CDR3: TGTGCCAGCAGCTTGGCGGGGGGCTCACCAACCTACGAGCAGTACTTC.

The rearrangement links TRBV13 to TRBJ2-1, with a weak D call TRBD2 (6 bases). The CDR3 spans 14 residues. The ends were cut back, 4 bases at V and 7 bases at J, with 14 bases in the middle. The germline V gene has CDR1 PRHDT and CDR2 FYEKMQ (reference sequence). CDR3 protein: CASSWGVGENEQFF. The CDR3 DNA reads as TGTGCCAGCAGCTGGGGGGTAGGGGAGAATGAGCAGTTCTTC.

The CDR3 loop reads CASSPQVAEPQHF. In DNA form, the CDR3 reads TGTGCCAGCAGTCCTCAGGTAGCGGAGCCCCAGCATTTT. The V and J genes are TRBV27 and TRBJ1-5; D remains unclear. This CDR3 is 13 amino acids long. V lost 5 bases and J lost 8, with 13 bases in between. CDR1 is MNHEY, CDR2 SMNVEV, per germline (reference sequence).

The rearrangement uses TRBV6-5 and TRBJ1-2; 12 nucleotides agree with TRBD1. Losses at the gene ends were 0 bases for V and 8 bases for J; bases not matched to a gene: 4. Germline CDR1 reads MNHEY; CDR2 reads SVGAGI. CDR3 length: 15 amino acids. For the CDR3, the DNA is TGTGCCAGCAGTTACTCGAGGGACAGGGGGCAAGGCTACACCTTC. Encoded protein: CASSYSRDRGQGYTF.

The chain recombines TRBV21-1 with TRBJ1-5; the table's D call TRBD1 went unverified against the DNA. TRBV21-1 is deemed a pseudogene. The CDR3 is 12 amino acids. CDR3 in DNA: TGTGCCAGCAACCTCCAGGTTCAGCCCCAGCATTTT. Amino acid sequence: CASNLQVQPQHF.

This clone was counted a few times. The V gene is TRBV7-9, the J gene TRBJ2-7, with a possible D match to TRBD2 (6 bases). Trimming shortened V by 7 bases and J by 5 bases, and 18 bases separated the two germline ends. The CDR3 contains 14 residues. CDR1 SEHNR and CDR2 FQNEAQ come from the germline V gene (reference sequence). CDR3 protein: CASTGWDSTHEQYF. For the CDR3, the DNA is TGTGCCAGCACAGGTTGGGACTCCACCCACGAGCAGTACTTC.

This chain uses TRBV6-1 with TRBJ2-2, with 7 bases that match TRBD2. The V gene end was trimmed by 6 bases and the J gene end by 3 bases; junction bases not matched to a gene: 1. CDR3 length: 13 residues. Germline lookup yields CDR1 MNHNS and CDR2 SASEGT. Here the CDR3 reads CASRGGDTGELFF. The DNA of the CDR3 is TGTGCCAGCAGGGGAGGGGACACCGGGGAGCTGTTTTTT.

The V call is TRBV14, the J call TRBJ2-7; 14 bases agree with TRBD2. With 6 bases clipped from V and 0 bases from J, the junction kept 10 bases outside the gene matches. This CDR3 contains 18 residues. Per germline, CDR1 SGHDN and CDR2 FVKESK. DNA for the CDR3: TGTGCCAGCAGTCCCGGGACTAGCGGGGGAAAGAGCTCCTACGAGCAGTACTTC. This encodes CASSPGTSGGKSSYEQYF.